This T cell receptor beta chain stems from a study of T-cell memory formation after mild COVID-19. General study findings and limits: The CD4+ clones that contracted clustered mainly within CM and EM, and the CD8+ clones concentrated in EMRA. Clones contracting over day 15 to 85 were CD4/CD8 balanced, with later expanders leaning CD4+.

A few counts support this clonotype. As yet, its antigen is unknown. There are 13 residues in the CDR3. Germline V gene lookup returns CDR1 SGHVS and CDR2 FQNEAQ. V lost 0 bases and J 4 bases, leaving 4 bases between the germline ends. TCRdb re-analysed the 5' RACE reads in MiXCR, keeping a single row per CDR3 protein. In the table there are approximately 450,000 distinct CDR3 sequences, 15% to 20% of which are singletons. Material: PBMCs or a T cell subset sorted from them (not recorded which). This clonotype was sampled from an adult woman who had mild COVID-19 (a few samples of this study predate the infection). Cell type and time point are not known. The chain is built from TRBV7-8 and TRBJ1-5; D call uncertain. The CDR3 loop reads CASSLANNQPQHF. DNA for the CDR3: TGTGCCAGCAGCTTAGCGAATAATCAGCCCCAGCATTTT. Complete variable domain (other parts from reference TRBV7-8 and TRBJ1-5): GAGVSQSPRYKVAKRGQDVALRCDPISGHVSLFWYQQALGQGPEFLTYFQNEAQLDKSGLPSDRFFAERPEGSVSTLKIQRTQQEDSAVYLCASSLANNQPQHFGDGTRLSIL.